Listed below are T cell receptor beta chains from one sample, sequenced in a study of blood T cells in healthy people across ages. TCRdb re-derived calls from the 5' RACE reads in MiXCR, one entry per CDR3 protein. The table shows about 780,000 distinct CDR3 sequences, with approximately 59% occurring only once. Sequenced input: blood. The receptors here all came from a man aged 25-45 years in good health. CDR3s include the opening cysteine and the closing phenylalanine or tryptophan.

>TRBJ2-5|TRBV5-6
CASSLADETQYF
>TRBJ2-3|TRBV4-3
CASSQDLAGGRTDTQYF
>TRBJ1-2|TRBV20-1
CRSAGGTYGYTF
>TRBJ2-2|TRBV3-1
CASSQDRYTGGELFF
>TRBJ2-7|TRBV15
CATSKGGGYEQYF
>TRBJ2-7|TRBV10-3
CAISEGSSSYEQYF
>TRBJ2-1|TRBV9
CASSLEEGGLYEQFF
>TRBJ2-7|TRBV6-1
CASSTPGTGLFSYGQYF
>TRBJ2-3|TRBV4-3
CASSQAASGGADTQYF
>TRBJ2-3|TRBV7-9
CASISQGTATDTQYF
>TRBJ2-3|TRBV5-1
CASNPGRVVTDTQYF
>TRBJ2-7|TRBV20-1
CSAPVRDYSYEQYF
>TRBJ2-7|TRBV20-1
CSATGGDYEQYF
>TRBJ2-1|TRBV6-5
CASSYFVDHNEQFF
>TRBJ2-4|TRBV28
CASSLDPVTGSKNIQYF
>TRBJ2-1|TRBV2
CASSEWDQEAYNEQFF
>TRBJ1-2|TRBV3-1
CASSQVFGQGNYGYTF
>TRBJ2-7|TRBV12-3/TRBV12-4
CASSVSVRAYEQYF
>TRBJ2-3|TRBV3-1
CASSKRRTGTDTQYF
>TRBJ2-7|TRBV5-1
CASSLGQGDYEQYF
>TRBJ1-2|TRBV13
CASSLMQGAYTF
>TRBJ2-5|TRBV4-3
CASSQLTSGGDETQYF
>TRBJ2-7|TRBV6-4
CASSKGLALSYEQYF
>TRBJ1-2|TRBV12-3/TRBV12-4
CASSLAPGQGSGYTF
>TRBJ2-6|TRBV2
CASSDPGLAGANVLTF
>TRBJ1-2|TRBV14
CASSHPSQGTSYGYTF
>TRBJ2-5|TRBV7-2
CTSSFGGGAKTQYF
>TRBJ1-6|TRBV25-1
CASSDSQSGASYNSPLHF
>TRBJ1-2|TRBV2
CASRKSQDLNYGYTF